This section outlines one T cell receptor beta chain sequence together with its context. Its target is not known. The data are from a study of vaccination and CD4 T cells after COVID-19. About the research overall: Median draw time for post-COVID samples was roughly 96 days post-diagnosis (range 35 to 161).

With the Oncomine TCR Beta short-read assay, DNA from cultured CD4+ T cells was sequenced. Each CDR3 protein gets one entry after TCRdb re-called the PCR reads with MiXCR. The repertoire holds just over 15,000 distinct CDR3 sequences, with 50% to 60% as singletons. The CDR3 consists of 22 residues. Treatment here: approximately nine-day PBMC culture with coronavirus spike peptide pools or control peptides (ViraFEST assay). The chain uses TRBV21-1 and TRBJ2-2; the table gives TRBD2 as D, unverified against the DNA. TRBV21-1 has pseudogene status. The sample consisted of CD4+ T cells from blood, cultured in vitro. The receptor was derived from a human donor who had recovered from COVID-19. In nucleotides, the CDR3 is TGTGCCAGCAGCAAATTTTATGGCAGCGACGAACTAGCGGGAGCGCGTACCGGGGAGCTGTTTTTT. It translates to CASSKFYGSDELAGARTGELFF.